This T cell receptor beta chain was captured by sequencing in a study of T cell clones after liver transplantation. This CDR3 has 16 residues. Findings and caveats of the study: These preliminary findings come from unstandardized post-transplant sampling times.

Profiling relied on immunoSEQ multiplex PCR, and the TCRdb table lists in-frame clones only, not all of them. The sample consists of 7,500 to 10,000 clones, 70% to 85% of them appearing once. About this clone: Its specificity is not known.

The clonotype was recovered from a human patient who received a liver transplant. The graft donor may have given rise to some T cells. The J gene is TRBJ1-5, the V gene TRBV21-1; the tabulated D call, TRBD1, remains unverified against the DNA. TRBV21-1 is designated a pseudogene. This specimen was CD8+ T cells from blood, taken at the 22-month timepoint. The CDR3 nucleotides read TGTGCCAGCAGCAATATGAGGGGGACAGGGAGGCGGCCCCAGCATTTT. As protein: CASSNMRGTGRRPQHF.